This record covers a single TCR beta chain. The antigen it recognizes is unknown. It has no much larger one-base neighbor in the sample; base qualities were not kept. Trimming leaves V shorter by 6 bases and J shorter by 0 bases, with the junction holding 13 bases beyond the gene matches. Including the terminal cysteine and phenylalanine, the CDR3 comprises 19 residues. Only the CDR3 part of the read is kept: 57 bases, read in frame from the first base. In the germline V gene, CDR1 corresponds to SGHTA and CDR2 to FQGNSA. The library was obtained by the immunoSEQ multiplex PCR assay. Roughly 10^5 TCR templates per sample were assayed on the deep sequencing platform. Genomic DNA extracted from sorted T cells was used for TCRbeta CDR3 sequencing. As for how the authors treated the data: Clonal analysis of TCRbeta CDR3 data was done in the R programming language. Alloreactive CD4+ and CD8+ clones were identified by comparing unstimulated samples to CFSE-low samples taken after the reaction. By matching sequences to the repertoires of sorted unstimulated Treg and non-Treg cells, each alloreactive CD4+ clone was assigned a regulatory or non-regulatory origin. This is the immuneACCESS table as TCRdb keeps it, with only in-frame sequences that have V and J called. A part of the clones is gone; compared with another copy, unresolved V genes explain less than half, and the rest is unexplained. V and J calls and clone size are copied from that table; D and trimming were computed from the DNA. A total of about 50,000 clones appear in this sample, 85% to 95% of them only once. About 15% of the sample is held by the ten biggest clonotypes.

This entry belongs to a study of siplizumab effects on memory and regulatory T cells (dated by TCRdb to between 2018 and 2020). Notes on the research overall: The study looked at the effect of siplizumab, an anti-CD2 antibody, on alloreactive T-cell subsets in allogeneic mixed lymphocyte reactions made from human PBMCs.

TCRbeta CDR3 sequencing was performed on sorted unstimulated T cells and on proliferating T cells recovered from mixed lymphocyte reactions. Fresh whole blood from approximately ten HLA-typed healthy donors was used to isolate PBMCs. Results and caveats for the whole study, not just this receptor: Sequences below about 10^-5 frequency were poorly captured, so only a minor fraction of alloreactive clones could be mapped to unstimulated subsets. Among mappable alloreactive CD4+ clones, an average Treg-derived fraction of about 69% was observed with siplizumab, compared with approximately 30% in control reactions. Unstimulated naive T cells appeared to be more diverse than memory T cells, and naive cells seemed to make a substantial contribution to the alloresponse. Whether proliferating Tregs from siplizumab cultures actually had suppressive function was not functionally confirmed. For roughly 75-96% of proliferating CD4+ or CD8+ clones, no naive or memory phenotype could be assigned. Siplizumab significantly reduced the cumulative frequency of alloreactive sequences traceable to unstimulated CD4+ memory T cells.

The chain couples TRBV7-2 to TRBJ2-3, with 12 bases in between that match TRBD2. This receptor was obtained from a human donor in good health. The sequencing input was CD8+ T cells sorted from blood. The bases are TGTGCCAGCAGGCGGGGCGCTAGCGGGAGGGCCACTAGCACAGATACGCAGTATTTT. The resulting protein is CASRRGASGRATSTDTQYF.